Each of the 19 T cell receptor beta chains below was sequenced from the same sample in a study of monozygotic twins with inflammatory bowel disease. TCRdb reprocessed the 5' RACE reads, with one entry per CDR3 protein and no DNA. This sample contains around 450,000 distinct CDR3 sequences. Input material: blood. The receptor source for this set is a human donor with ulcerative colitis or Crohn's disease, or a healthy co-twin of an affected twin (not recorded which).

V usage is TRBV7-9 and J usage is TRBJ2-2; as DNA is missing, the TRBD1 call by TCRdb cannot be tested. Germline V lookup: CDR1 SEHNR, CDR2 FQNEAQ (reference sequence). CDR3 length: 14 residues. Here the CDR3 reads CASSPTGATGELFF.

The genes are TRBV10-3 and TRBJ1-1. The CDR3 has 13 residues. Germline values: CDR1 ENHRY, CDR2 SYGVKD. The CDR3 sequence is CAISPLMNTEAFF.

The rearrangement uses TRBV6-2 or TRBV6-3 and TRBJ2-1; the D call of TRBD2 rests on TCRdb alone, since no DNA is present to check it. The CDR3 length is 14 residues. Germline CDR1 MNHEY, CDR2 SVGEGT. CDR3 in amino acids: CASRPGGSTGEQFF.

The CDR3 reads CASSLFLAGGSYEQYF. This chain connects TRBV11-2 to TRBJ2-7; the D call from TCRdb, TRBD2, cannot be confirmed without DNA. The CDR3 length is 16 residues. The germline gives CDR1 SGHAT, CDR2 FQNNGV.

This chain links TRBV5-1 with TRBJ2-2. The CDR3 consists of 13 residues. CDR1 is SGHRS and CDR2 is YFSETQ in the germline V gene. CDR3 in amino acids: CASSLDGVGELFF.

The chain is built from TRBV12-3 or TRBV12-4 and TRBJ1-2; as DNA is missing, the TRBD1 call by TCRdb cannot be tested. This CDR3 is built from 15 residues. The CDR3 loop is CASSLRQGAIYGYTF.

V is TRBV6-5 and J is TRBJ2-6. This CDR3 contains 16 residues. The germline gives CDR1 MNHEY, CDR2 SVGAGI. CDR3 sequence reads: CASSYRGSAGANVLTF.

This chain uses TRBV4-3 with TRBJ2-1. The CDR3 contains 15 residues. CDR1 is LGHNA, CDR2 YSLEER, per germline. The chain's CDR3 is CASSQQDRSYNEQFF.

The genes are TRBV10-3 and TRBJ1-6. The CDR3 is made up of 15 amino acids. Germline loops: CDR1 ENHRY, CDR2 SYGVKD. CDR3 sequence: CAISESDTVNSPLHF.

The genes are TRBV6-6 and TRBJ1-2; absent DNA, TCRdb's TRBD1 call cannot be checked. Germline V gene lookup returns CDR1 MNHNY and CDR2 SVGAGI (reference sequence). CDR3 size: 14 residues. CDR3 in amino acids: CASSSVRESYGYTF.

The CDR3 sequence is CASSLSGGIGNTIYF. This chain links TRBV7-3 with TRBJ1-3; with no DNA, the TCRdb D assignment of TRBD1 cannot be verified. CDR1 is SGHTA, CDR2 FQGTGA, per germline. This CDR3 has 15 amino acids.

The CDR3 protein is CASSQSGGPTNYGYTF. This chain uses TRBV3-1 with TRBJ1-2; absent DNA, TCRdb's TRBD1 call cannot be checked. Per germline, CDR1 LGHDT and CDR2 YNNKEL (reference sequence). CDR3 length: 16 residues.

The genes are TRBV5-1 and TRBJ2-3. Per the germline V gene, CDR1 is SGHRS and CDR2 is YFSETQ. The CDR3 is 16 amino acids. CDR3 in amino acids: CASSPPTGSETDTQYF.

The CDR3 sequence: CSASGNGRDEQFF. V is TRBV20-1 and J is TRBJ2-1. Germline assignment: CDR1 DFQATT and CDR2 SNEGSKA (reference sequence). This CDR3 has 13 amino acids.

CDR3 protein: CASSHRTGSNYGYTF. The rearrangement links TRBV4-3 to TRBJ1-2. Per germline, CDR1 LGHNA and CDR2 YSLEER. This CDR3 spans 15 amino acids.

This chain connects TRBV6-6 to TRBJ2-2; there is no DNA to check the TCRdb D call of TRBD2. The CDR3 runs to 14 residues. Germline V gives CDR1 MNHNY, CDR2 SVGAGI (reference sequence). The CDR3 sequence is CASRGPLGTGELFF.

The chain joins TRBV4-2 to TRBJ2-3; TCRdb picks TRBD2, but there is no DNA to check that call. Germline-derived CDR1 and CDR2 are LGHNA and YNFKEQ. There are 17 residues in the CDR3. The CDR3 loop reads CASSPLGISGGTDTQYF.

The chain is built from TRBV20-1 and TRBJ2-7; absent DNA, TCRdb's TRBD1 call cannot be checked. From germline, CDR1 is DFQATT and CDR2 SNEGSKA (reference sequence). The CDR3 has 15 residues. The CDR3 loop reads CSARLTVGVPYEQYF.

The rearrangement joins TRBV15 to TRBJ1-4; TCRdb's D call of TRBD1 is untestable without DNA. CDR3 size: 13 residues. The germline V gene has CDR1 LNHNV and CDR2 YYDKDF (reference sequence). CDR3 loop: CATSTGGGEKLFF.